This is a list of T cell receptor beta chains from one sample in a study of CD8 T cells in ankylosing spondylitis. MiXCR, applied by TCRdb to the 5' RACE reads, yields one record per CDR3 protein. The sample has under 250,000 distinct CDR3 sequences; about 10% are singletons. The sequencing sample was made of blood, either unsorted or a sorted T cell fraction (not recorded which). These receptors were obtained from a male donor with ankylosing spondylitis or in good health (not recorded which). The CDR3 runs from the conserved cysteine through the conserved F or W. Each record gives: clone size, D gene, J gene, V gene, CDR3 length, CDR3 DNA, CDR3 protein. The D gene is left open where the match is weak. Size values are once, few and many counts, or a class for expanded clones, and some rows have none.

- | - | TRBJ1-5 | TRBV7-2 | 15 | TGTGCCAGCAGCTTAGTTGTCGGGAGCAATCAGCCCCAGCATTTT | CASSLVVGSNQPQHF
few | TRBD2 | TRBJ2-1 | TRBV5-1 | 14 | TGCGCCAGCAGCACGACGGGACTAGTCAATGAGCAGTTCTTC | CASSTTGLVNEQFF
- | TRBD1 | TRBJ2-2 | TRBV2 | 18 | TGTGCCAGCAGCGTCGGACAGGGTATAGGGTTGGGCACCGGGGAGCTGTTTTTT | CASSVGQGIGLGTGELFF
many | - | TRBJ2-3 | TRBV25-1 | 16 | TGTGCCAGCAGTGACGGTGGAAGGGAGCCCACAGATACGCAGTATTTT | CASSDGGREPTDTQYF
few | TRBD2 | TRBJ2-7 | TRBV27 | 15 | TGTGCCAGCAGTTTAACCTGGCTAGCGGGGGGCGAGCAGTACTTC | CASSLTWLAGGEQYF
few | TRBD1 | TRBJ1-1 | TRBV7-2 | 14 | TGTGCCAGCAGCCAGGGACAGGGGATCACTGAAGCTTTCTTT | CASSQGQGITEAFF
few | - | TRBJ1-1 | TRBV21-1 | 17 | TGTGCCAGCAGCAAAGTTTTGGCGGAGAAATGGCTACCTGAAGCTTTCTTT | CASSKVLAEKWLPEAFF
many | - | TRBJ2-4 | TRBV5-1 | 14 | TGCGCCAGCAGCCGCTGGACACGACAAAACATTCAGTACTTC | CASSRWTRQNIQYF
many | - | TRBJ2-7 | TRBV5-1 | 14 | TGCGCCAGCAGCTTGGGCTGGGGACGTGACGAGCAGTACTTC | CASSLGWGRDEQYF
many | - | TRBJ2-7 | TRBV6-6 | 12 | TGTGCCAGCAGTTACCCAGGGATGGAGCAGTACTTC | CASSYPGMEQYF
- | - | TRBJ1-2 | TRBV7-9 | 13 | TGTGCCAGCAGCTTTGCAAACAACTATGGCTACACCTTC | CASSFANNYGYTF
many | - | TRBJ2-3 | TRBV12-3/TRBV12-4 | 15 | TGTGCCAGCAGTCCCCCCCAGCAGGGAGGAGATACGCAGTATTTT | CASSPPQQGGDTQYF
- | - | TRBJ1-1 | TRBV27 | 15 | TGTGCGAGCAGTTTATACGAGAAAATGAACGCTGAAGCTTTCTTT | CASSLYEKMNAEAFF
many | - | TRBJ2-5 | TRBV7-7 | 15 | TGTGTCAGCAGCCCCCAATCGGGGGTCGGGGAGACCCAGTACTTC | CVSSPQSGVGETQYF
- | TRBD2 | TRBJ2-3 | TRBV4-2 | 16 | TGTGCCAGCAGCCAAACGACTAGCGGGGGTACAGATACGCAGTATTTT | CASSQTTSGGTDTQYF
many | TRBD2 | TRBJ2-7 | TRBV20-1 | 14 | TGCAGTGCTTCTAAGGGACTAGCGGGGTACGAGCAGTACTTC | CSASKGLAGYEQYF
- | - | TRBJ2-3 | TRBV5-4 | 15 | TGTGCCAGCAGCCGGGGTCTTTACGGGGAAGATACGCAGTATTTT | CASSRGLYGEDTQYF
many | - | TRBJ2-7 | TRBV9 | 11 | TGTGCCAGCAGCGGAAACTACGAGCAGTACTTC | CASSGNYEQYF
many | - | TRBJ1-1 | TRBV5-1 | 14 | TGCGCCAGCAGCTTGGACCAGGCGAACACTGAAGCTTTCTTT | CASSLDQANTEAFF
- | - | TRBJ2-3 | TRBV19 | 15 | TGTGCCAGTAGTATTGCGCGGGGCGCTTCAGATACGCAGTATTTT | CASSIARGASDTQYF
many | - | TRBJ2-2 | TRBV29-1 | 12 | TGCAGCGTTGTGGAATCGACCGGGGAGCTGTTTTTT | CSVVESTGELFF
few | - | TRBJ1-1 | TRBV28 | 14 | TGTGCCAGCAGTTTAGCCGATACGAGCACTGAAGCTTTCTTT | CASSLADTSTEAFF
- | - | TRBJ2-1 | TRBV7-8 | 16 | TGTGCCAGCAGCTCCGAGACTAGTAGATTAATCAATGAGCAGTTCTTC | CASSSETSRLINEQFF
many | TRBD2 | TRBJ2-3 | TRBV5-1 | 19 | TGCGCCAGCAGCTTGGCCGAGCGGTGGACTAGCGGGAATGGGGATACGCAGTATTTT | CASSLAERWTSGNGDTQYF
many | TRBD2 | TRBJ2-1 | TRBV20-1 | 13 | TGCAGTGCTAGGTCGGCGGGGGTCAATGAGCAGTTCTTC | CSARSAGVNEQFF
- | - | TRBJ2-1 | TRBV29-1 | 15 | TGCAGCGTTGACGGAGGACCAGCCTGGTACAATGAGCAGTTCTTC | CSVDGGPAWYNEQFF
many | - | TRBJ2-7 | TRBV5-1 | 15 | TGCGCCAGCAGCTCCGGGACTCTATTCTCCTACGAGCAGTACTTC | CASSSGTLFSYEQYF
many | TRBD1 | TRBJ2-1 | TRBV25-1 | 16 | TGTGCCAGCAGTGAAAACGCAGACAGGGGGACGAATGAGCAGTTCTTC | CASSENADRGTNEQFF
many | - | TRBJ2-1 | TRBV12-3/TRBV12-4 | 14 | TGTGCCAGCAGCCGGACCGACGGTTACAATGAGCAGTTCTTC | CASSRTDGYNEQFF
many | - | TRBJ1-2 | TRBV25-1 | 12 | TGTGCCAGCAGTGATCTAGGCTATGGCTACACCTTC | CASSDLGYGYTF
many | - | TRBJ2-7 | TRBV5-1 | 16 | TGCGCCAGCAGCTTGGACGGGGTATTGGAAAGGTACGAGCAGTACTTC | CASSLDGVLERYEQYF
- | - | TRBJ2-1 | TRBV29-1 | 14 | TGCAGCGTTGCACCTAGCCGGAACTACAATGAGCAGTTCTTC | CSVAPSRNYNEQFF
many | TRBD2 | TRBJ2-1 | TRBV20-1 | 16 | TGCAGTGCTAGAGATCTTTCCCAGCGGGATTACAATGAGCAGTTCTTC | CSARDLSQRDYNEQFF
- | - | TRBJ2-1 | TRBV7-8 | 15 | TGTGCCAGCAGCTTAGCCGTCGGACAAATCAATGAGCAGTTCTTC | CASSLAVGQINEQFF
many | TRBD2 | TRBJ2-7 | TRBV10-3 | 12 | TGTGCCATCGCGGGAGGGCCGGGCGAGCAGTACTTC | CAIAGGPGEQYF
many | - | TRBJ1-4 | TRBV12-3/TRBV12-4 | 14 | TGTGCCAGCACATCCAGGGGTGTTATTGAAAAACTGTTTTTT | CASTSRGVIEKLFF
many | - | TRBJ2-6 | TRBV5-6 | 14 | TGTGCCAGCAGCCCATGGGCTGGGGCCAACGTCCTGACTTTC | CASSPWAGANVLTF
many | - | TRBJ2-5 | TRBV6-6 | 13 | TGTGCCAGCAGTTACGGGGGGCAAGAGACCCAGTACTTC | CASSYGGQETQYF
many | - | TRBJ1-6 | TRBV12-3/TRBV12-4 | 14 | TGTGCCAGCAGTTTATCTACAGAAAATTCACCCCTCCACTTT | CASSLSTENSPLHF
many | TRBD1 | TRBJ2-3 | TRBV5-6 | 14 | TGTGCCAGCAGCGGGGGGACAGGGGCAGATACGCAGTATTTT | CASSGGTGADTQYF
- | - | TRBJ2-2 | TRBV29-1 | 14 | TGCAGCGTGGCTTTGCGGGAGAACACCGGGGAGCTGTTTTTT | CSVALRENTGELFF
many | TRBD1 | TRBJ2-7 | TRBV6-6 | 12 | TGTGCCGCCTGGGACAGGGGGTACGAGCAGTACTTC | CAAWDRGYEQYF
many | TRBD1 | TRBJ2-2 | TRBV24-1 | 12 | TGTGCCAGCGGACAGGGCACCGGGGAGCTGTTTTTT | CASGQGTGELFF
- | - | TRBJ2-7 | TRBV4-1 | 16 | TGCGCCAGCAGCCAAGACAGCCAGTTCCCTACCTACGAGCAGTACTTC | CASSQDSQFPTYEQYF
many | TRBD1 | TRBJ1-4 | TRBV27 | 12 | TGTGCCAGCAGCCAAACAGGGGTAAAACTGTTTTTT | CASSQTGVKLFF
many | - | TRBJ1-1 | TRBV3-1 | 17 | TGTGCCAGCAGCCAAGAGGCAGTCCCAAGGTGGGACACTGAAGCTTTCTTT | CASSQEAVPRWDTEAFF
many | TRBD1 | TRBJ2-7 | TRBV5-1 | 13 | TGCGCCAGCAGCTTTCGGACAGGCTACGAGCAGTACTTC | CASSFRTGYEQYF
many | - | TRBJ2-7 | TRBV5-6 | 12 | TGTGCCAGCAGCCTCCTCTCCTACGAGCAGTACTTC | CASSLLSYEQYF
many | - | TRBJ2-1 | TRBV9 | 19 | TGTGCCAGCAGCGTAGATACCCCCGGAGGTAGCGGACTTGCAAATGAGCAGTTCTTC | CASSVDTPGGSGLANEQFF
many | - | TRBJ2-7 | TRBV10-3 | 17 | TGTGCCATCAGTCCCAACTTGGGTTTTTTATCATCTTACGAGCAGTACTTC | CAISPNLGFLSSYEQYF
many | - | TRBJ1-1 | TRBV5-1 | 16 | TGCGCCAGCAGCTTGGTAGTTCGGGGAGCGAACACTGAAGCTTTCTTT | CASSLVVRGANTEAFF
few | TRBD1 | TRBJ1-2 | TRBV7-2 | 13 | TGTGCCAGCAGCTTAGAACAGGGGATCGGCTACACCTTC | CASSLEQGIGYTF
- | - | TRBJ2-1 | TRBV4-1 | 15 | TGCGCCAGCAGCTCCCGTGCAGCAGATTACAATGAGCAGTTCTTC | CASSSRAADYNEQFF
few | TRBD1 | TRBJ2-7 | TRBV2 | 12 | TGTGCCTCCCGGGACAGTGCCTACGAGCAGTACTTC | CASRDSAYEQYF
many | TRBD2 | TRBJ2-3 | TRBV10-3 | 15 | TGTGCCATCAGTGAGATCGGGACTACCACAGATACGCAGTATTTT | CAISEIGTTTDTQYF
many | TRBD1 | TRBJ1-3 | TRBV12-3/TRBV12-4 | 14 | TGTGCCAGCAGTGGCGACAGGGCTGGAAACACCATATATTTT | CASSGDRAGNTIYF
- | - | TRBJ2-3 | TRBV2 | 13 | TGTGCCAGCAGGCCACGGGCTTCGGATACGCAGTATTTT | CASRPRASDTQYF
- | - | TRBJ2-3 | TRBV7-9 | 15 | TGTGCCAGCAGCTTATTTGGGGGGAGAACAGATGCGCAGTATTTT | CASSLFGGRTDAQYF
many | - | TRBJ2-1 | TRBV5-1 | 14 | TGCGCCAGCAGTACCCAGGCCCGATACAATGAGCAGTTCTTC | CASSTQARYNEQFF